This T cell receptor beta chain was sequenced during a study of T cell clusters in autoimmune cytopenias. Study observations and caveats: Primary autoimmune cytopenia patients seemingly lacked the physiological T cell clusters found in healthy donors. Functional roles of the in silico T cell clusters still await experimental validation. A dominant lymphoma-associated repertoire apparently masked the cluster-lack signature in secondary cytopenia versus chronic lymphocytic leukemia.

Each sample's input was around 250 ng genomic DNA, some 38,000 genome equivalents. Germline CDR1 and CDR2: KGHSH and LQKENI. This CDR3 is 13 amino acids long. Multiplex touch-down PCR amplified TRB using TRB-A and TRB-B pools in one tube. One entry per CDR3 protein, without DNA, is what TCRdb gives after re-calling the multiplex PCR reads. Recorded for this sample: about 3,500 distinct CDR3 sequences. Judged by frequency, this clonotype is medium-sized. Its antigen is unidentified. The sequenced sample was peripheral blood. J is TRBJ1-3 and V is TRBV18. The receptor was derived from a human donor with an autoimmune cytopenia or autoimmune hepatitis (not recorded which). CDR3 sequence reads: CASSPDSGDTIYF.